The 9 T cell receptor beta chains given below trace back to one sample, sequenced in a study of T cell clonality in common variable immunodeficiency. Whole-study results and caveats: Fewer deletions and N-nucleotide insertions were reportedly seen in common variable immunodeficiency TCR beta sequences.

TCRdb's table, derived via immunoSEQ multiplex PCR, lists solely in-frame clones and lacks some. Observed in the sample are under 20,000 clones, none of them singletons. Their antigen targets remain unknown. The sequenced material came from peripheral blood mononuclear cells. The source of these receptors is a human donor with common variable immunodeficiency.

Concerning this clone: The read halts 3 residues ahead of the CDR3 end, with the missing end drawn from the germline J gene. This rearrangement joins TRBV6-2 or TRBV6-3 to TRBJ2-3; the D gene is possibly TRBD1 (7 bases). This CDR3 is 16 amino acids long. V was trimmed by 5 bases and J by 4 bases, leaving 19 bases between them. CDR1 and CDR2 (germline): MNHEY, SVGEGT. Here the CDR3 reads CASSRRGGGASDTQYF. The CDR3 DNA, read in part, is TGTGCCAGCAGTCGCCGAGGAGGGGGCGCCTCAGATACG.

Comments on this clone: Read data end 3 residues before the CDR3 end; the end is taken from the germline J gene. The chain couples TRBV6-2 or TRBV6-3 to TRBJ2-1, with 8 bases identical to TRBD2. V trimming: 5 bases; J trimming: 0 bases; junction bases outside the gene matches: 6. Per germline, CDR1 MNHEY and CDR2 SVGEGT. This CDR3 region has 16 residues. CDR3 loop: CASSTTSAISYNEQFF. CDR3 DNA, as far as it was read: TGTGCCAGCAGTACGACTAGCGCTATCTCCTACAATGAG.

This clone occurred a few times. The read ends 3 residues before the CDR3 terminus; that terminus is restored from the germline J gene. V and J are TRBV11-2 and TRBJ2-3; 11 positions match TRBD1. V shed 4 bases and J 3 bases; nucleotides not matched to a gene: 3. CDR3 size: 15 residues. CDR1 and CDR2 from the germline V gene are SGHAT and FQNNGV. The chain's CDR3 is CASSWTGGGTDTQYF. CDR3 DNA (partial): TGTGCCAGCAGCTGGACAGGGGGCGGTACAGATACG.

This clone is medium-sized. The sequenced CDR3 bases are TGTGCCAGCAGCGTAGGACTGCACAATGAG. Translating it yields CASSVGLHNE. The CDR3, in full, reads CASSVGLHNEQFF. This rearrangement joins TRBV9 to TRBJ2-1, with D uncertain. The read finishes 3 residues shy of the CDR3 end, and the germline J gene is used to complete it. The CDR3 covers 13 residues. V lost 0 bases, J lost 5 bases, and 6 bases lay in between. CDR1 and CDR2 from the germline V gene are SGDLS and YYNGEE.

The table lists this clone with a few counts. Sequencing ends 3 residues short of the CDR3 end; the germline J gene provides the rest. The chain couples TRBV18 to TRBJ1-2, with TRBD1 identical over 7 bases. Germline-derived CDR1 and CDR2 are KGHSH and LQKENI. The CDR3 is 13 amino acids. V lost 3 bases, J lost 4 bases, and 2 bases stayed unmatched. This CDR3 reads CASSPDRSYGYTF. Partial CDR3 DNA: TGTGCCAGCTCACCGGACAGGTCCTATGGC.

On this clone: With the read ending 3 residues before the CDR3 end, the germline J gene is used to fill in that end. The V and J genes are TRBV7-7 and TRBJ2-3; D not resolved. CDR1 is SSHAT and CDR2 is FNYEAQ in the germline V gene (reference sequence). V dropped 1 base and J dropped 4 bases, with 6 bases sitting between them. The CDR3 has 13 residues. CDR3 DNA, as far as it was read: TGTGCCAGCAGCTTAGGCGCCTCAGATACG. This encodes CASSLGASDT. The complete CDR3 reads CASSLGASDTQYF.

This clone was recorded a few times. The read ends 3 residues early relative to the CDR3; the germline J gene fills the gap. This chain uses TRBV7-9 with TRBJ2-7; possibly TRBD1 for D (6 bases). V was cut by 4 bases and J by 5 bases, with 9 bases left in between. Per the germline V gene, CDR1 is SEHNR and CDR2 is FQNEAQ (reference sequence). This CDR3 has 12 amino acids. CDR3 residues: CASSWHRDEQYF. CDR3 bases read: TGTGCCAGCAGCTGGCACAGGGACGAG.

This clone was seen a few times. From the germline J gene comes the end of the CDR3, since the read stops 3 residues before it. The chain couples TRBV5-1 to TRBJ2-7, with a tentative D call TRBD2 (6 bases). Germline CDR1 and CDR2: SGHRS and YFSETQ. Trimming removed 0 bases from V and 1 base from J, with 20 bases in between. The CDR3 extends over 18 amino acids. This chain's CDR3 is CASSLVPSQEGSSYEQYF. Incomplete CDR3 DNA: TGCGCCAGCAGCTTGGTTCCGTCACAGGAGGGGAGTTCCTACGAG.

Concerning this clone: The missing CDR3 end, 3 residues past where the read stops, is filled in from the germline J gene. J is TRBJ1-1 and V is TRBV19; 8 nucleotides align to TRBD1. Germline CDR1 reads LNHDA; CDR2 reads SQIVND (reference sequence). The CDR3 consists of 16 residues. Trimming at V came to 0 bases and at J to 4 bases, leaving 7 bases not matched to a gene. CDR3 in amino acids: CASSIDRTGSPTEAFF. CDR3 DNA, as far as it was read: TGTGCCAGTAGTATAGATCGGACAGGGAGCCCCACTGAA.